These 18 T cell receptor beta chains were all obtained from the same sample, sequenced in a study of cytotoxic CD8 clonotypes in ibrutinib-treated CLL. Repertoires were generated with immunoSEQ multiplex PCR, while TCRdb's copy carries only in-frame clones and drops some. The sample contains hundreds of thousands of clones, roughly three quarters of which appear only once. The sequences come from PBMCs, collected after 12 months of ibrutinib treatment. The receptors derive from a human donor with chronic lymphocytic leukemia.

The chain joins TRBV6-5 to TRBJ1-1; D gene uncertain. Germline V lookup: CDR1 MNHEY, CDR2 SVGAGI. This CDR3 is 9 amino acids long. The CDR3 sequence is CSGNTEAFF. The CDR3, as DNA: TGTTCGGGGAACACTGAAGCTTTCTTT.

The V call is TRBV6-5, the J call TRBJ2-7; 9 bases map to TRBD2. CDR1 and CDR2 from the germline V gene are MNHEY and SVGAGI. V gave up 0 bases and J gave up 1 base; unmatched junction bases: 4. The CDR3 consists of 16 residues. CDR3 sequence: CASSYSAGLASYEQYF. DNA of the CDR3: TGTGCCAGCAGTTACTCGGCAGGACTAGCGTCCTACGAGCAGTACTTC.

The chain carries TRBV7-2 and TRBJ1-2; D uncertain. The CDR3 runs 14 residues. The germline V and J ends were trimmed by 8 bases and 4 bases, with 17 bases remaining between them. Germline CDR1 is SGHTA and CDR2 is FQGNSA. In DNA form, the CDR3 reads TGTGCCAGCCCCACCGCCAGGTCGGGCTATGGCTACACCTTC. Translation: CASPTARSGYGYTF.

This clone was detected a few times. J is TRBJ1-2 and V is TRBV18; unclear D gene. Trimming cost V 3 bases and J 6 bases, with 8 bases left between them. The CDR3 covers 12 residues. Germline V gene lookup returns CDR1 KGHSH and CDR2 LQKENI. This chain's CDR3 is CASSPAGNGYTF. The CDR3 nucleotides read TGTGCCAGCTCACCGGCAGGCAATGGCTACACCTTC. Drawing the rest from reference TRBV18 and TRBJ1-2, the complete variable domain is NAGVMQNPRHLVRRRGQEARLRCSPMKGHSHVYWYRQLPEEGLKFMVYLQKENIIDESGMPKERFSAEFPKEGPSILRIQQVVRGDSAAYFCASSPAGNGYTFGSGTRLTVV.

This clone turned up a few times. The rearrangement uses TRBV7-8 and TRBJ2-1; TRBD2 is a possible D gene (6 bases). CDR1 is SGHVS, CDR2 FQNEAQ, per germline. Trimming cost V 5 bases and J 12 bases, with 11 bases left between them. This CDR3 is built from 11 residues. CDR3 protein: CASSAPGVQFF. In DNA, the CDR3 is TGTGCCAGCAGCGCTCCGGGGGTGCAGTTCTTC.

V and J are TRBV6-5 and TRBJ1-6; no definite D call. Germline CDR1 MNHEY, CDR2 SVGAGI. CDR3 length: 14 residues. V was pared by 4 bases and J by 7 bases, with 11 bases between. In DNA form, the CDR3 reads TGTGCCAGCAGTTTTTCTTTTCACAATTCACCCCTCCACTTT. Its translation: CASSFSFHNSPLHF.

There are a few counts of this clone. The J gene is TRBJ2-7, the V gene TRBV28; D is ambiguous. Germline V CDR1 and CDR2: MDHEN, SYDVKM. The CDR3 extends over 12 amino acids. Trimming stripped 2 bases from V and 2 bases from J, with 4 bases between. The CDR3: CASSLPPYEQYF. The CDR3 DNA reads as TGTGCCAGCAGTTTACCCCCCTACGAGCAGTACTTC.

The V and J genes are TRBV7-2 and TRBJ2-3, with TRBD2 matching over 14 bases. This CDR3 spans 16 amino acids. Trimming cost V 4 bases and J 5 bases; bases outside gene matches: 5. Looked up from germline, CDR1 is SGHTA and CDR2 is FQGNSA. This chain's CDR3 is CASSSGLAGGVDTQYF. CDR3 DNA: TGTGCCAGCAGCTCCGGACTAGCGGGAGGTGTAGATACGCAGTATTTT. Full variable domain (missing parts from reference TRBV7-2 and TRBJ2-3): GAGVSQSPSNKVTEKGKDVELRCDPISGHTALYWYRQSLGQGLEFLIYFQGNSAPDKSGLPSDRFSAERTGGSVSTLTIQRTQQEDSAVYLCASSSGLAGGVDTQYFGPGTRLTVL.

The CDR3 spells CASSRGTGAYGYTF. For the CDR3, the DNA is TGTGCCAGCAGCAGGGGGACAGGGGCCTATGGCTACACCTTC. The chain carries TRBV5-6 and TRBJ1-2; 10 positions match TRBD1. Trimming at V came to 4 bases and at J to 4 bases, leaving 4 bases not matched to a gene. This CDR3 has 14 residues. Germline V gene lookup returns CDR1 SGHDT and CDR2 YYEEEE.

A few counts support this clone. The J gene is TRBJ2-4, the V gene TRBV25-1, with D maybe TRBD1 (6 bases). Deletions cut 3 bases from V and 8 bases from J, with 8 bases between. Germline-derived CDR1 and CDR2 are MGHDK and SYGVNS. The CDR3 is 12 amino acids. In DNA, the CDR3 is TGTGCCAGCAGTGAGCAGGGGCACATTCAGTACTTC. Residues: CASSEQGHIQYF.

CDR3 coding DNA: TGTGCCACGCTAGGTGGGAGGGAGACGCAGTATTTT. Amino acids: CATLGGRETQYF. The chain uses TRBV28 and TRBJ2-3; 7 bases map to TRBD2. The CDR3 is made up of 12 amino acids. Germline V gives CDR1 MDHEN, CDR2 SYDVKM. The J segment lost 9 bases and the V segment lost 10 bases, leaving 10 bases of the junction unmatched.

The CDR3 sequence: CASSPTQGVGELFF. As DNA, the CDR3 is TGTGCCAGTAGCCCTACTCAGGGCGTCGGGGAGCTGTTTTTT. This sequence joins TRBV19 and TRBJ2-2, with D perhaps matching TRBD1 (5 bases). Per the germline V gene, CDR1 is LNHDA and CDR2 is SQIVND (reference sequence). The V end lost 6 bases, the J end lost 7 bases, and 15 bases lay between the germline ends. The CDR3 covers 14 residues.

This clone has just a few counts. This chain links TRBV6-6 with TRBJ2-3; D possibly uses TRBD1 or TRBD2 (6 bases each). Germline V gene lookup returns CDR1 MNHNY and CDR2 SVGAGI (reference sequence). Trimming removed 7 bases from V and 6 bases from J, with 17 bases in between. The CDR3 extends over 14 amino acids. CDR3 bases: TGTGCCAGCATGTTGGGGGGCGTGGATGATACGCAGTATTTT. Translation gives CASMLGGVDDTQYF.

In the case of this clone: Since a much larger clone is just one base distant, this may be a read error. The rearrangement links TRBV7-9 to TRBJ2-3; no clear D. With 3 bases removed from V and 1 base from J, the gap between germline ends came to 2 bases. This CDR3 is 12 amino acids long. Germline V gene data show CDR1 as SEHNR and CDR2 as FQNEAQ (reference sequence). The CDR3 reads CASSFGTDTQYF. CDR3 coding DNA: TGTGCCAGCAGCTTCGGCACAGATACGCAGTATTTT.

This clone appeared a few times. V and J are TRBV11-2 and TRBJ1-2; D is unresolved. Germline assignment: CDR1 SGHAT and CDR2 FQNNGV. CDR3 length equals 13 residues. Trimming took 1 base from V and 8 from J, leaving 11 bases between them. The CDR3 DNA follows: TGTGCCAGCAGCTTAGGACCTCCGAGGGGCTACACCTTC. This codes for CASSLGPPRGYTF.

The V gene is TRBV5-8, the J gene TRBJ2-3; tentatively, D is TRBD1 or TRBD2 (5 bases each). The V end lost 0 bases, the J end lost 4 bases, and 15 bases lay between the germline ends. This CDR3 contains 16 residues. Per germline, CDR1 SGHTS and CDR2 YDEGEE. CDR3 amino acids: CASSLDGQGRADTQYF. CDR3 DNA sequence: TGTGCCAGCAGCTTGGATGGTCAGGGACGAGCAGATACGCAGTATTTT.

V gene TRBV5-1 combines with J gene TRBJ1-1; no firm D call. The CDR3 runs to 11 residues. Germline-derived CDR1 and CDR2 are SGHRS and YFSETQ. Trimming removed 5 bases at V and 1 base at J, with 3 bases between. The CDR3 sequence: CASRGNTEAFF. Written as DNA, the CDR3 is TGCGCCAGCAGGGGGAACACTGAAGCTTTCTTT.

The rearrangement links TRBV11-3 to TRBJ2-1; the D gene is possibly TRBD1 (6 bases). V was clipped by 6 bases and J by 5 bases, with 17 bases between them. Germline V gene lookup returns CDR1 SGHNT and CDR2 YENEEA. The CDR3 is 15 residues long. The CDR3 sequence: CASRRKGHRNNEQFF. CDR3 in DNA: TGTGCCAGCAGACGAAAGGGACACCGAAACAATGAGCAGTTCTTC. Full variable domain (missing parts from reference TRBV11-3 and TRBJ2-1): EAGVVQSPRYKIIEKKQPVAFWCNPISGHNTLYWYLQNLGQGPELLIRYENEEAVDDSQLPKDRFSAERLKGVDSTLKIQPAELGDSAVYLCASRRKGHRNNEQFFGPGTRLTVL.